This TCR beta chain was recorded in a study of radiotherapy plus CTLA-4 blockade in lung cancer. Details on this clone: The antigen is not known.

Only in-frame clones appear in the TCRdb table, and some are missing; sequencing was by immunoSEQ multiplex PCR. The table lists approximately 30,000 clones, under 85% of them singletons. Study-wide points: In blood, early T cell clone dynamics reportedly predicted response best, together with interferon-beta. TCR clones from tumors expanded in blood after radiotherapy plus ipilimumab.

There are 15 residues in the CDR3. After removal of 3 bases from V and 6 bases from J, the junction contained 3 bases not matched to a gene. Germline V gene lookup returns CDR1 KGHSH and CDR2 LQKENI. The chain uses TRBV18 and TRBJ1-5; 12 positions match TRBD1. Sequences were derived from peripheral blood, sampled from a patient treated with radiotherapy plus ipilimumab. This TCR was sampled from a human donor with non-small cell lung cancer whose response to radiotherapy plus ipilimumab could not be evaluated. CDR3 loop: CASSPGTGGFQPQHF. As DNA, the CDR3 is TGTGCCAGCTCACCCGGGACAGGGGGCTTTCAGCCCCAGCATTTT.